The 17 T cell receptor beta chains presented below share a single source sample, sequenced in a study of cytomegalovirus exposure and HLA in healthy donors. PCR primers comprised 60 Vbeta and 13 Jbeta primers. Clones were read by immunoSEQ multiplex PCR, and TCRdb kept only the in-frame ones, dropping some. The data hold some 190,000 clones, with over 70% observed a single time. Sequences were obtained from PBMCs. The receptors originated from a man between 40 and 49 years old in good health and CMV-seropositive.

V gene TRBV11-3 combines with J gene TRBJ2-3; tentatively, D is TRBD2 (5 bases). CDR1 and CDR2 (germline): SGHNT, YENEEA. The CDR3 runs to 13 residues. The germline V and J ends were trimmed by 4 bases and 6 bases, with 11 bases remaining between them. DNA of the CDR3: TGTGCCAGCAGCTCTCGCCGGGGTGATACGCAGTATTTT. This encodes CASSSRRGDTQYF.

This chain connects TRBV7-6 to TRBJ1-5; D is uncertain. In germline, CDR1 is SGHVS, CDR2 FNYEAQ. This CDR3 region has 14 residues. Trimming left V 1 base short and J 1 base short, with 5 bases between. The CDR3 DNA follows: TGTGCCAGCAGCTTAGACAGCAGCAATCAGCCCCAGCATTTT. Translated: CASSLDSSNQPQHF. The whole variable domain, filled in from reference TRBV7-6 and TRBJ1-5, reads GAGVSQSPRYKVTKRGQDVALRCDPISGHVSLYWYRQALGQGPEFLTYFNYEAQQDKSGLPNDRFSAERPEGSISTLTIQRTEQRDSAMYRCASSLDSSNQPQHFGDGTRLSIL.

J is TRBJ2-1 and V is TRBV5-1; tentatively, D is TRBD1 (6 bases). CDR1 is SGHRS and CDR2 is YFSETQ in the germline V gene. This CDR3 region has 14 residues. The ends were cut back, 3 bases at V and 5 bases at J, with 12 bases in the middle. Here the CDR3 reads CASSSGGGDNEQFF. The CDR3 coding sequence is TGCGCCAGCAGCTCGGGTGGGGGCGACAATGAGCAGTTCTTC.

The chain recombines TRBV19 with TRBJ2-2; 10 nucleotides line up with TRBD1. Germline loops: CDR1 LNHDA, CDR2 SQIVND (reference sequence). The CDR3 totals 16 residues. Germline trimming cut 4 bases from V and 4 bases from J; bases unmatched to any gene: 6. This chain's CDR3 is CASSRRTGGGTGELFF. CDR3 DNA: TGTGCCAGTAGTAGACGGACAGGGGGGGGCACCGGGGAGCTGTTTTTT.

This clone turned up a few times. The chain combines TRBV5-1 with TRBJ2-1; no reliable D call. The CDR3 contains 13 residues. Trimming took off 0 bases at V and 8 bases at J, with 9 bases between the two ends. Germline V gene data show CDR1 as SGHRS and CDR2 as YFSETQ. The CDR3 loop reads CASSLVSPDEQFF. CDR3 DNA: TGCGCCAGCAGCTTGGTTAGCCCCGATGAGCAGTTCTTC.

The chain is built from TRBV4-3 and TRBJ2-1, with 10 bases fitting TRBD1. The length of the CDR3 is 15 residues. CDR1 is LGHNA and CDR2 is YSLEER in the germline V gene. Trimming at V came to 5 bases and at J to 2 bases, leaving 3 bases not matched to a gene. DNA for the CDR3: TGCGCCAGCAGCGGAGACAGGGGGCCCTACAATGAGCAGTTCTTC. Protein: CASSGDRGPYNEQFF.

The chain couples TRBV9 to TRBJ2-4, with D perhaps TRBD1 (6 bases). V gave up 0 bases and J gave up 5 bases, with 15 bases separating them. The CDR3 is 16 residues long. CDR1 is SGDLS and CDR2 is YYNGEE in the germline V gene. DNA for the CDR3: TGTGCCAGCAGCGTAGGGGCAGGGGACGGAGAAAACATTCAGTACTTC. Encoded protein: CASSVGAGDGENIQYF.

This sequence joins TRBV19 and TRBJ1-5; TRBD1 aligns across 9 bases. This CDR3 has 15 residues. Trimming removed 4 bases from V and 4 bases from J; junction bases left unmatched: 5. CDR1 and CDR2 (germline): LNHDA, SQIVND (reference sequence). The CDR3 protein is CASSRGTGRNQPQHF. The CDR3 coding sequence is TGTGCCAGTAGTAGAGGGACAGGGCGAAATCAGCCCCAGCATTTT.

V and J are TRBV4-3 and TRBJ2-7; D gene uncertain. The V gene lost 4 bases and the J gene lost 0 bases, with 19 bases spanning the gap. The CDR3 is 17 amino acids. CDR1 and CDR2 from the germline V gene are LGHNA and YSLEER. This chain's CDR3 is CASSLQRVASNSYEQYF. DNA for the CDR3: TGCGCCAGCAGCCTTCAACGGGTTGCGAGCAACTCCTACGAGCAGTACTTC.

The CDR3: CAISDRGTGADEQYF. The CDR3 coding sequence is TGTGCCATCAGTGACCGAGGGACAGGGGCTGACGAGCAGTACTTC. The rearrangement uses TRBV10-3 and TRBJ2-7, with TRBD1 identical over 10 bases. Germline values: CDR1 ENHRY, CDR2 SYGVKD. The CDR3 sequence is 15 residues long. With V trimmed by 3 bases and J by 5 bases, 7 bases remained unmatched.

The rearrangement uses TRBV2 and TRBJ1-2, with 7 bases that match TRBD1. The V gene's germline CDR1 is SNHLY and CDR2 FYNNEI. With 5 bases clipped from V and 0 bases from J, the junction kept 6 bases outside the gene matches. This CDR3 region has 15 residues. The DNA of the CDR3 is TGTGCCAGCAGTCCGTGGGACAGCACTAACTATGGCTACACCTTC. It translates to CASSPWDSTNYGYTF.

The CDR3 nucleotides read TGTGCCACCAGCCGCGGGACTAGCGGGGGCCTTAGCACAGATACGCAGTATTTT. It encodes CATSRGTSGGLSTDTQYF. This chain uses TRBV15 with TRBJ2-3; 14 bases fit TRBD2. Germline V CDR1 and CDR2: LNHNV, YYDKDF (reference sequence). The CDR3 consists of 18 residues. V dropped 5 bases and J dropped 0; count of bases not matched to a gene: 7.

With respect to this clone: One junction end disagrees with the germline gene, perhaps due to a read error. CDR3 region: CASSNSDRGNTEAFF. The CDR3 coding sequence is TGTGCCAGCAGTAACTCGGACAGGGGAAACACTGAAGCTTTCTTT. The chain combines TRBV6-6 with TRBJ1-1; TRBD1 matches at 9 bases. The CDR3 loop spans 15 amino acids. Germline values: CDR1 MNHNY, CDR2 SVGAGI (reference sequence).

The CDR3 loop reads CASSLIKGEDGYTF. The CDR3 region has the DNA TGTGCCAGCAGCTTGATAAAAGGGGAGGATGGCTACACCTTC. J is TRBJ1-2 and V is TRBV5-4; the D gene is possibly TRBD1 (5 bases). The CDR3 length is 14 residues. With 1 base removed from V and 6 bases from J, the gap between germline ends came to 13 bases. Germline CDR1 SGHNT, CDR2 YYREEE (reference sequence).

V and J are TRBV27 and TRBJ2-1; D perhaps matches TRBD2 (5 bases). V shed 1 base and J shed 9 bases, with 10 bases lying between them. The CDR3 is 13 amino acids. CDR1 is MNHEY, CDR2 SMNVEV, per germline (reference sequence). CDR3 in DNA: TGTGCCAGCAGTTTATTCTTTGAGGGTGAGCAGTTCTTC. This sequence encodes CASSLFFEGEQFF.

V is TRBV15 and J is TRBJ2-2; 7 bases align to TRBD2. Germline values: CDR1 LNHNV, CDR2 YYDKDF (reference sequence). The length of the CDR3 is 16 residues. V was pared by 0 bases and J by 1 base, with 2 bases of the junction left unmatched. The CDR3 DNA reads TGTGCCACCAGCAGAGAACTAGCGAAGAACACCGGGGAGCTGTTTTTT. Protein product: CATSRELAKNTGELFF. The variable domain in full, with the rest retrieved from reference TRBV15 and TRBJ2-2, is DAMVIQNPRYQVTQFGKPVTLSCSQTLNHNVMYWYQQKSSQAPKLLFHYYDKDFNNEADTPDNFQSRRPNTSFCFLDIRSPGLGDTAMYLCATSRELAKNTGELFFGEGSRLTVL.

Here the CDR3 reads CASSFIFSQGNEQFF. As DNA, the CDR3 is TGTGCCAGCAGCTTTATCTTTTCCCAGGGCAATGAGCAGTTCTTC. The J gene is TRBJ2-1, the V gene TRBV11-2; D perhaps matches TRBD1 (5 bases). Germline values: CDR1 SGHAT, CDR2 FQNNGV. Trimming shortened V by 3 bases and J by 6 bases, and 15 bases separated the two germline ends. This CDR3 spans 15 amino acids.